This TCR beta chain was recorded in a study of T cell responses to AZD1222 COVID-19 vaccine. Findings and caveats of the study: White British ancestry dominated among donors, who included more females, and clonal diversity was possibly underestimated. Nearly half of spike-specific TCRs reportedly go after variant regions that carry no mutations.

The ends were cut back, 5 bases at V and 3 bases at J, with 16 bases in the middle. This CDR3 is 15 amino acids long. CDR1 is SEHNR and CDR2 is FQNEAQ in the germline V gene (reference sequence). Note on this clone: Its antigen is currently unknown.

Sequenced by immunoSEQ multiplex PCR; TCRdb stores in-frame clones only, minus some. The sample shows around 200,000 clones, 80% to 90% of them seen only once. The specimen comprised peripheral blood, sampled on day 0 of AZD1222 vaccination. The TCR comes from an adult in good health. The chain is built from TRBV7-9 and TRBJ1-2; TRBD1 is a possible D gene (6 bases). The CDR3: CASSTGTRFDYGYTF. DNA of the CDR3: TGTGCCAGCAGCACAGGGACCCGCTTTGACTATGGCTACACCTTC.